These 8 T cell receptor beta chains were sequenced from one sample in a study of T cells in Graves' hyperthyroidism and ophthalmopathy. The CDR3 regions of TCR beta were amplified from RNA transcripts. HTBI primers drove first-round RT-PCR of the TCR CDR3. TCRdb re-called the multiplex PCR reads through MiXCR, storing one row per CDR3 protein. The sample has more than 250,000 distinct CDR3 sequences; roughly 15% are singletons. The sequencing sample was made of blood. Receptor source: a woman aged 45-60 years with Graves' hyperthyroidism that later progressed to Graves' ophthalmopathy.

Remarks on this clonotype: Being one base from a much bigger clone, this may be a read error. The chain links TRBV3-1 to TRBJ1-4; TRBD1 is a possible D gene (5 bases). Trimming stripped 3 bases from V and 8 bases from J, with 16 bases between. Germline V gene data show CDR1 as LGHDT and CDR2 as YNNKEL (reference sequence). The CDR3 is 15 amino acids. The CDR3 loop reads CASSQGRGVREKLFF. In DNA, the CDR3 is TGTGCCAGCAGCCAGGGACGGGGCGTGAGGGAAAAACTGTTTTTT. Filled out from reference TRBV3-1 and TRBJ1-4, the complete variable domain reads DTAVSQTPKYLVTQMGNDKSIKCEQNLGHDTMYWYKQDSKKFLKIMFSYNNKELIINETVPNRFSPKSPDKAHLNLHINSLELGDSAVYFCASSQGRGVREKLFFGSGTQLSVL.

The chain has TRBV15 and TRBJ2-7, with 9 bases matching TRBD1. This CDR3 is 15 amino acids long. CDR1 is LNHNV and CDR2 is YYDKDF in the germline V gene (reference sequence). The trim removed 0 bases at V and 9 bases at J, leaving 9 bases unmatched. CDR3 protein: CATSREGGQGHRQYF. DNA for the CDR3: TGTGCCACCAGCAGAGAGGGGGGACAGGGTCACCGGCAGTACTTC.

This clonotype was counted at least ten times. This chain connects TRBV6-1 to TRBJ2-1; tentatively, D is TRBD1 (6 bases). The CDR3 spans 15 residues. Germline lookup yields CDR1 MNHNS and CDR2 SASEGT. The V gene lost 5 bases and the J gene lost 2 bases, with 13 bases spanning the gap. CDR3 in DNA: TGTGCCAGCAGTCACGCTAGGGACACCTACAATGAGCAGTTCTTC. Translated: CASSHARDTYNEQFF.

This clonotype was observed a handful of times. The CDR3 region is CASSQGEKGVYGYTF. The CDR3 coding sequence is TGCGCCAGCAGCCAAGGGGAAAAGGGGGTCTATGGCTACACCTTC. This chain links TRBV4-1 with TRBJ1-2, with a weak D call TRBD1 (6 bases). Germline V gene sequence: CDR1 MGHRA, CDR2 YSYEKL. CDR3 length: 15 residues. Trimming pared 1 base from V and 4 bases from J, leaving 13 bases between.

Ten or more counts support this clonotype. The J gene is TRBJ2-7, the V gene TRBV6-2 or TRBV6-3; D tentatively reads TRBD1 or TRBD2 (6 bases each). Trimming left V 6 bases short and J 4 bases short, with 19 bases between. Germline V gives CDR1 MNHEY, CDR2 SVGEGT. The CDR3 runs 15 residues. CDR3 DNA: TGTGCCAGCAGCCCCCGGGTGGGGGGCAATTACGAGCAGTACTTC. This codes for CASSPRVGGNYEQYF.

This clonotype has ten or more counts. This chain connects TRBV20-1 to TRBJ2-5; D is undetermined. Trimming took off 6 bases at V and 1 base at J, with 3 bases between the two ends. This CDR3 has 10 residues. Germline V lookup: CDR1 DFQATT, CDR2 SNEGSKA (reference sequence). CDR3 nucleotide sequence: TGCAGTGCCGCCCAAGAGACCCAGTACTTC. Protein: CSAAQETQYF.

This chain connects TRBV19 to TRBJ2-3; 9 positions agree with TRBD2. CDR1 and CDR2 (germline): LNHDA, SQIVND (reference sequence). CDR3 length: 16 amino acids. After removal of 5 bases from V and 3 bases from J, the junction contained 9 bases not matched to a gene. CDR3 loop: CASSPIAGDITDTQYF. CDR3 bases: TGTGCCAGTAGTCCTATAGCGGGAGATATTACAGATACGCAGTATTTT.

This clonotype has only a few counts. The chain employs TRBV5-6 and TRBJ2-1, with TRBD2 identical over 11 bases. The germline V gene has CDR1 SGHDT and CDR2 YYEEEE. CDR3 length: 16 amino acids. V dropped 4 bases and J dropped 4; count of bases not matched to a gene: 7. This CDR3 is CASSIFGTSGYNEQFF. In DNA form, the CDR3 reads TGTGCCAGCAGCATATTCGGGACTAGCGGTTACAATGAGCAGTTCTTC. The full variable domain, in which reference TRBV5-6 and TRBJ2-1 provide the parts outside the CDR3, is DAGVTQSPTHLIKTRGQQVTLRCSPKSGHDTVSWYQQALGQGPQFIFQYYEEEERQRGNFPDRFSGHQFPNYSSELNVNALLLGDSALYLCASSIFGTSGYNEQFFGPGTRLTVL.